Listed here are 5 T cell receptor beta chains from one sample, sequenced in a study of blood T cell repertoires in COVID-19. TCRdb keeps only in-frame clones here, not all; method: immunoSEQ multiplex PCR. The sample has 200,000 to 250,000 clones, 84% seen once. The specimen was peripheral blood. These receptors came from a woman between 50 and 59 years old with active or convalescent COVID-19.

This clone came up a few times. The chain uses TRBV9 and TRBJ2-3; D gene unclear. The CDR3 totals 13 residues. Germline V CDR1 and CDR2: SGDLS, YYNGEE. The ends were cut back, 4 bases at V and 0 bases at J, with 6 bases in the middle. CDR3 in amino acids: CASSLSSTDTQYF. The CDR3 nucleotides are TGTGCCAGCAGCCTTAGTAGCACAGATACGCAGTATTTT.

This chain links TRBV5-6 with TRBJ2-2; 9 bases map to TRBD1. J gave up 6 bases and V 0 bases, and 3 bases lay outside the gene matches. CDR3 length: 15 residues. Germline CDR1 and CDR2: SGHDT and YYEEEE. The CDR3 loop is CASSLDRGLAGELFF. For the CDR3, the DNA is TGTGCCAGCAGCTTGGACAGGGGGCTGGCCGGGGAGCTGTTTTTT.

The rearrangement joins TRBV5-1 to TRBJ1-4, with 7 bases fitting TRBD1. In germline, CDR1 is SGHRS, CDR2 YFSETQ. This CDR3 contains 15 residues. Trimming at V came to 2 bases and at J to 3 bases, leaving 4 bases not matched to a gene. The DNA of the CDR3 is TGCGCCAGCAGCTTAGGAGACAGGGCTAATGAAAAACTGTTTTTT. It specifies CASSLGDRANEKLFF. Drawing the rest from reference TRBV5-1 and TRBJ1-4, the complete variable domain is KAGVTQTPRYLIKTRGQQVTLSCSPISGHRSVSWYQQTPGQGLQFLFEYFSETQRNKGNFPGRFSGRQFSNSRSEMNVSTLELGDSALYLCASSLGDRANEKLFFGSGTQLSVL.

This clone was recorded once. The chain links TRBV6-5 to TRBJ1-6; a weak D match, TRBD1 (6 bases). The V and J ends lost 5 bases and 7 bases respectively, with 15 bases between them. Germline CDR1 and CDR2: MNHEY and SVGAGI. The CDR3 has 15 amino acids. The CDR3 DNA reads as TGTGCCAGCAGTCCTACAGGGAACGGGAATTCACCCCTCCACTTT. Translation gives CASSPTGNGNSPLHF.

This clone has more than one count but fewer than ten. The chain combines TRBV28 with TRBJ1-5; D remains unclear. V gave up 3 bases and J gave up 3 bases, with 24 bases separating them. The CDR3 has 19 amino acids. Germline CDR1 is MDHEN and CDR2 is SYDVKM. In nucleotides, the CDR3 is TGTGCCAGCAGTTTGACACTTAGGGAGGTCTTTGTCGCCAATCAGCCCCAGCATTTT. Protein sequence: CASSLTLREVFVANQPQHF.